The next 13 T cell receptor beta chains were all read from a single sample in a study of Ad26.COV2.S vaccination and SARS-CoV-2 variants. As for treatment: around 19 received Ad26.COV2.S at low or high dose, single or two shots; about 5 received placebo; per-sample allocation not given. Specimens were obtained on day 63 following the first vaccine or placebo injection. The table came from immunoSEQ multiplex PCR; TCRdb's copy has only in-frame clones and leaves some out. The table includes about 350,000 clones, roughly 91% detected once. Sequenced here: peripheral blood, sampled in a trial of Ad26.COV2.S vaccine versus placebo. These TCRs come from a person between 18 and 65 years old who received the Ad26.COV2.S COVID-19 vaccine or a placebo.

The genes are TRBV11-2 and TRBJ1-5; no definite D call. The CDR3 is 15 residues long. The V gene lost 5 bases and the J gene lost 2 bases, with 13 bases spanning the gap. Germline assignment: CDR1 SGHAT and CDR2 FQNNGV. The CDR3 DNA reads TGTGCCAGCAGCCGAACCGGCCAGGGCAATCAGCCCCAGCATTTT. This encodes CASSRTGQGNQPQHF.

This clone was detected a few times. The chain is built from TRBV4-1 and TRBJ1-3; D not certain. The CDR3 has 15 amino acids. CDR1 is MGHRA and CDR2 is YSYEKL in the germline V gene. Trimming pared 3 bases from V and 3 bases from J, leaving 12 bases between. The CDR3 DNA follows: TGCGCCAGCAGCCAGCTGAGAAACGGTGGAAACACCATATATTTT. Protein product: CASSQLRNGGNTIYF.

The V gene is TRBV10-3, the J gene TRBJ1-2; tentatively, D is TRBD1 (6 bases). This CDR3 is 15 amino acids long. V was pared by 4 bases and J by 2 bases, with 14 bases between. CDR1 ENHRY and CDR2 SYGVKD come from the germline V gene. CDR3 sequence reads: CAISGTASRNYGYTF. In DNA, the CDR3 is TGTGCCATCAGTGGGACAGCCTCAAGGAACTATGGCTACACCTTC.

The chain is built from TRBV11-2 and TRBJ2-7, with D perhaps TRBD1 (5 bases). CDR1 and CDR2 from the germline V gene are SGHAT and FQNNGV. This CDR3 contains 15 residues. V was cut by 1 base and J by 4 bases, with 14 bases left in between. This CDR3 reads CASSLGAAGLYEQYF. CDR3 coding DNA: TGTGCCAGCAGCTTAGGTGCGGCAGGGTTATACGAGCAGTACTTC.

The genes are TRBV5-1 and TRBJ1-4, with D possibly matching TRBD1 (5 bases). CDR1 and CDR2 from the germline V gene are SGHRS and YFSETQ. CDR3 length equals 15 residues. V gave up 2 bases and J gave up 7 bases, with 15 bases separating them. CDR3: CASSFRTREGEKLFF. Here the CDR3 DNA reads TGCGCCAGCAGCTTCCGGACAAGGGAGGGTGAAAAACTGTTTTTT.

This rearrangement joins TRBV7-3 to TRBJ2-5; 8 nucleotides agree with TRBD1. Germline trimming cut 2 bases from V and 2 bases from J; bases unmatched to any gene: 4. From germline, CDR1 is SGHTA and CDR2 FQGTGA. The CDR3 is 15 amino acids. CDR3 residues: CASSLGGTGQETQYF. The CDR3 region has the DNA TGTGCCAGCAGCTTAGGAGGGACAGGTCAAGAGACCCAGTACTTC.

The rearrangement uses TRBV30 and TRBJ1-2, with 9 positions matching TRBD1. Trimming took 3 bases from V and 4 from J; bases not matched to a gene: 3. CDR1 and CDR2 from the germline V gene are GTSNPN and SVGIG (reference sequence). There are 13 residues in the CDR3. The CDR3 protein is CAWRKTGGYGYTF. The CDR3 coding sequence is TGTGCCTGGAGGAAGACAGGGGGCTATGGCTACACCTTC.

The chain uses TRBV2 and TRBJ2-7; D ambiguous. V was shortened by 6 bases and J by 4 bases, with 7 bases between the two germline ends. Looked up from germline, CDR1 is SNHLY and CDR2 is FYNNEI. The CDR3 extends over 11 amino acids. This CDR3 is CASSIEYEQYF. In DNA form, the CDR3 reads TGTGCCAGCAGCATTGAGTACGAGCAGTACTTC.

This clone was detected only once. Other DNA sequences in this sample translate to the same CDR3. The chain joins TRBV2 to TRBJ1-2; D gene ambiguous. Germline V CDR1 and CDR2: SNHLY, FYNNEI. CDR3 length: 13 amino acids. V shed 6 bases and J shed 4 bases, with 12 bases lying between them. CDR3 sequence: CASSRTEVYGYTF. The CDR3 nucleotides are TGTGCCAGCAGCAGGACGGAGGTCTATGGCTACACCTTC.

The chain carries TRBV6-5 and TRBJ1-1; D is ambiguous. V lost 5 bases and J 4 bases, leaving 17 bases between the germline ends. This CDR3 is 15 amino acids long. Germline CDR1 is MNHEY and CDR2 is SVGAGI. CDR3 DNA sequence: TGTGCCAGCAGTAGGCCTACCTCCTTGGGCACTGAAGCTTTCTTT. This codes for CASSRPTSLGTEAFF.

The chain uses TRBV9 and TRBJ1-4; D remains unclear. The CDR3 runs 20 residues. Germline V gene data show CDR1 as SGDLS and CDR2 as YYNGEE. The V gene lost 2 bases and the J gene lost 0 bases, with 23 bases spanning the gap. The CDR3 region is CASSVGNVYGGRATNEKLFF. The CDR3 DNA sequence: TGTGCCAGCAGCGTGGGGAACGTATATGGAGGGCGTGCAACTAATGAAAAACTGTTTTTT.

The chain employs TRBV11-3 and TRBJ2-3, with D possibly TRBD2 on 6 matching bases. Germline values: CDR1 SGHNT, CDR2 YENEEA. Trimming removed 5 bases at V and 4 bases at J, with 13 bases between. This CDR3 comprises 14 residues. CDR3 protein: CASSPRETPDTQYF. As DNA, the CDR3 is TGTGCCAGCAGCCCACGGGAGACACCAGATACGCAGTATTTT.

V usage is TRBV5-6 and J usage is TRBJ2-7, with D perhaps TRBD1 (6 bases). Deletions cut 3 bases from V and 0 bases from J, with 16 bases between. CDR1 and CDR2 (germline): SGHDT, YYEEEE. This CDR3 has 16 amino acids. As DNA, the CDR3 is TGTGCCAGCAGCTCGTCAGGACAGAGGAGCTCCTACGAGCAGTACTTC. This gives the protein CASSSSGQRSSYEQYF.